This TCR beta chain was observed in a study of T cell changes during pregnancy in multiple sclerosis. The table came from immunoSEQ multiplex PCR; TCRdb's copy has only in-frame clones and leaves some out. This table has roughly 40,000 clones, around 90% appearing once. V was pared by 0 bases and J by 1 base, with 11 bases between. CDR1 and CDR2 (germline): SGDLS, YYNGEE. The CDR3 length is 15 residues. The genes are TRBV9 and TRBJ2-7; perhaps TRBD2 as D (5 bases). This TCR derives from a female donor with multiple sclerosis, enrolled in a pregnancy study. This specimen consisted of CD8+ T cells from peripheral blood mononuclear cells, obtained before pregnancy. For the CDR3, the DNA is TGTGCCAGCAGCGTAGGAGTCGGGGAGTCCTACGAGCAGTACTTC. This sequence encodes CASSVGVGESYEQYF. The full variable domain, its missing parts supplied by reference TRBV9 and TRBJ2-7, is DSGVTQTPKHLITATGQRVTLRCSPRSGDLSVYWYQQSLDQGLQFLIQYYNGEERAKGNILERFSAQQFPDLHSELNLSSLELGDSALYFCASSVGVGESYEQYFGPGTRLTVT.